This T cell receptor (beta chain) was retrieved from a study of Graves' ophthalmopathy and Graves' hyperthyroidism. Trimming left V 8 bases short and J 5 bases short, with 13 bases between. In germline, CDR1 is MNHEY, CDR2 SVGEGT. The CDR3 is made up of 13 amino acids. Amplified TCR beta CDR3 regions were obtained using RNA transcripts as template. RT-PCR with HTBI primers came first, then second-round multiplex PCR. TCRdb processed the multiplex PCR reads anew with MiXCR; each CDR3 protein has one entry. The sample lists 300,000 to 450,000 distinct CDR3 sequences, approximately 17% occurring once. This clonotype has a count of ten or more. Cases classed as stable hyperthyroidism had no ophthalmopathy within 18 months of follow-up.

This clonotype was obtained from an adult woman with stable Graves' hyperthyroidism. The chain carries TRBV6-2 or TRBV6-3 and TRBJ1-5; unclear D gene. The material sequenced was peripheral blood. The CDR3 sequence: CASQSRRDQPQHF. In DNA, the CDR3 is TGTGCCAGCCAATCCCGTCGGGATCAGCCCCAGCATTTT.